The 27 T cell receptor beta chains listed next were all sequenced from one sample in a study of lymphopenia after photon versus proton radiotherapy (dated by TCRdb to the late 2010s). Libraries came from the immunoSEQ multiplex PCR assay. The table comes from immuneACCESS by way of TCRdb, which keeps in-frame sequences with V and J called. Part of the clones is missing from these tables; in studies checked, under half for an unresolved V gene and the rest for unknown reasons. The sample table lists about 39,000 clones, 80% to 95% of them with a count of one. 13% to 15% of the sample comes from the top ten. Sequences were derived from peripheral blood, sampled from a patient treated with photon-based radiotherapy. Every receptor here comes from a man in his 60s with cholangiocarcinoma.

This chain links TRBV27 with TRBJ2-3, with a tentative D call TRBD2 (5 bases). Between the trimmed V and J ends, which lost 4 bases and 4 bases, there was a span of 15 bases. Germline V gene sequence: CDR1 MNHEY, CDR2 SMNVEV (reference sequence). This CDR3 has 15 residues. As DNA, the CDR3 is TGTGCCAGCAGTTCCATTCTGGCGAGGGCAGATACGCAGTATTTT. It is translated as CASSSILARADTQYF.

This chain uses TRBV6-5 with TRBJ2-3; D not certain. With 7 bases removed from V and 4 bases from J, the gap between germline ends came to 12 bases. CDR3 length: 13 amino acids. In germline, CDR1 is MNHEY, CDR2 SVGAGI. CDR3 in DNA: TGTGCCAGCACCTTAGCTGGGTCAGATACGCAGTATTTT. Translation: CASTLAGSDTQYF.

The V and J genes are TRBV5-4 and TRBJ2-7, with D possibly being TRBD2 (5 bases). V lost 5 bases and J 4 bases, leaving 10 bases between the germline ends. CDR3 length: 12 amino acids. Per the germline V gene, CDR1 is SGHNT and CDR2 is YYREEE (reference sequence). This chain's CDR3 is CASRAPGYEQYF. As DNA, the CDR3 is TGTGCCAGCAGGGCCCCGGGGTACGAGCAGTACTTC.

The rearrangement joins TRBV19 to TRBJ2-5; 7 nucleotides align to TRBD2. The CDR3 consists of 13 residues. Germline V CDR1 and CDR2: LNHDA, SQIVND (reference sequence). With 6 bases clipped from V and 4 bases from J, the junction kept 5 bases outside the gene matches. For the CDR3, the DNA is TGTGCCAGTAGCCGGGAGGTGAGAGAGACCCAGTACTTC. Its translation: CASSREVRETQYF.

V and J are TRBV9 and TRBJ2-2, with D hard to call. Germline V gene data show CDR1 as SGDLS and CDR2 as YYNGEE. The CDR3 covers 16 residues. Trimming took 1 base from V and 0 from J, leaving 10 bases between them. The CDR3 sequence is CASSVQSQANTGELFF. The CDR3 DNA is TGTGCCAGCAGCGTACAAAGCCAGGCGAACACCGGGGAGCTGTTTTTT.

CDR3 nucleotides: TGTGCCAGCAGTGTCGTAGACACTGAAGCTTTCTTT. Translation gives CASSVVDTEAFF. The rearrangement uses TRBV6-1 and TRBJ1-1; D is ambiguous. Germline lookup yields CDR1 MNHNS and CDR2 SASEGT. V lost 4 bases and J 3 bases, leaving 6 bases between the germline ends. This CDR3 is built from 12 residues.

The chain links TRBV7-5 to TRBJ2-7; the D call of TRBD1 is as the table states it, not checked on the DNA. TRBV7-5 is deemed a pseudogene. The CDR3 contains 13 residues. CDR3 loop: CVRSSDSTYEQYF. CDR3 DNA sequence: TGTGTCAGAAGCTCGGACAGTACCTACGAGCAGTACTTC.

CDR3 in DNA: TGTGCCAGCAGTTTTCTAGCGGGAGCCTACGAGCAGTACTTC. It yields the protein CASSFLAGAYEQYF. The rearrangement links TRBV28 to TRBJ2-7; 10 positions match TRBD2. CDR1 MDHEN and CDR2 SYDVKM come from the germline V gene. With V trimmed by 3 bases and J by 2 bases, 1 base remained unmatched. The CDR3 is 14 amino acids.

The rearrangement uses TRBV6-5 and TRBJ2-5, with 9 bases matching TRBD2. The V and J ends lost 4 bases and 5 bases, in that order; junction bases with no gene match: 5. Germline V gives CDR1 MNHEY, CDR2 SVGAGI. The CDR3 totals 14 residues. Here the CDR3 DNA reads TGTGCCAGCAGTTCATTAGCGGGAGCTGAGACCCAGTACTTC. It translates to CASSSLAGAETQYF.

This clone was seen only a few times. J is TRBJ2-3 and V is TRBV29-1, with D possibly TRBD1 on 6 matching bases. The germline V gene has CDR1 SQVTM and CDR2 ANQGSEA. This CDR3 region has 13 residues. The V end lost 7 bases, the J end lost 2 bases, and 13 bases lay between the germline ends. CDR3 region: CSDLRGSTDTQYF. The CDR3 DNA is TGCAGCGATTTAAGGGGGTCCACAGATACGCAGTATTTT.

A single count supports this clone. The CDR3 reads CASSQAPGGQPQHF. The CDR3 region has the DNA TGCGCCAGCAGCCAAGCCCCGGGAGGTCAGCCCCAGCATTTT. This chain links TRBV4-1 with TRBJ1-5; no firm D call. The ends were cut back, 1 base at V and 6 bases at J, with 10 bases in the middle. CDR3 length: 14 amino acids. CDR1 MGHRA and CDR2 YSYEKL come from the germline V gene.

This chain links TRBV19 with TRBJ2-7; 9 positions agree with TRBD1. The V gene end was trimmed by 0 bases and the J gene end by 7 bases; junction bases not matched to a gene: 7. The CDR3 runs to 15 residues. Germline V gives CDR1 LNHDA, CDR2 SQIVND (reference sequence). In DNA form, the CDR3 reads TGTGCCAGTAGTATAGAAACAGGGGGCGCGAGGGAGCAGTACTTC. This codes for CASSIETGGAREQYF.

This rearrangement joins TRBV4-1 to TRBJ1-4, with D uncertain. Germline loops: CDR1 MGHRA, CDR2 YSYEKL. With 1 base removed from V and 8 bases from J, the gap between germline ends came to 8 bases. The CDR3 has 13 amino acids. CDR3 sequence (DNA): TGCGCCAGCAGCCAAGCGAAAGGGGAAAAACTGTTTTTT. This codes for CASSQAKGEKLFF.

This chain joins TRBV10-3 and TRBJ2-5; D is perhaps TRBD2 (5 bases). In germline, CDR1 is ENHRY, CDR2 SYGVKD. This CDR3 has 13 amino acids. Trimming removed 7 bases at V and 3 bases at J, with 12 bases between. CDR3 in amino acids: CAINRTPEETQYF. The CDR3 DNA reads as TGTGCCATCAACCGGACTCCTGAAGAGACCCAGTACTTC.

The V and J genes are TRBV11-3 and TRBJ2-3; maybe TRBD2 (5 bases). This CDR3 region has 13 residues. V lost 5 bases to trimming and J lost 5 bases, with 11 bases between them. Germline V CDR1 and CDR2: SGHNT, YENEEA. The chain's CDR3 is CASSHPGLDTQYF. As DNA, the CDR3 is TGTGCCAGCAGCCATCCGGGGTTAGATACGCAGTATTTT.

The V and J genes are TRBV7-6 and TRBJ2-3; TRBD2 is a possible D gene (5 bases). V dropped 3 bases and J dropped 1 base, with 14 bases sitting between them. The CDR3 loop spans 16 amino acids. The V gene's germline CDR1 is SGHVS and CDR2 FNYEAQ. The CDR3 sequence is CASSLITQAGTDTQYF. The CDR3 nucleotides are TGTGCCAGCAGCTTGATCACACAAGCGGGCACAGATACGCAGTATTTT.

The chain's CDR3 is CACIPSGIRAEAFF. The CDR3 DNA sequence: TGTGCCTGCATACCCTCCGGGATACGGGCTGAAGCTTTCTTT. The chain combines TRBV28 with TRBJ1-1; the D is unclear. The CDR3 spans 14 residues. Trimming removed 11 bases from V and 6 bases from J, with 22 bases in between. Per the germline V gene, CDR1 is MDHEN and CDR2 is SYDVKM.

V is TRBV5-4 and J is TRBJ2-3, with no clear D. V shed 1 base and J shed 1 base, with 13 bases lying between them. CDR3 length equals 16 residues. Germline V gene data show CDR1 as SGHNT and CDR2 as YYREEE (reference sequence). CDR3 residues: CASSLPTEPRTDTQYF. DNA for the CDR3: TGTGCCAGCAGCTTGCCAACTGAGCCACGCACAGATACGCAGTATTTT.

This chain uses TRBV7-8 with TRBJ2-1; maybe TRBD1 (6 bases). The CDR3 extends over 13 amino acids. Germline V gives CDR1 SGHVS, CDR2 FQNEAQ. V was clipped by 3 bases and J by 7 bases, with 10 bases between them. The CDR3 protein is CASSFGTTNEQFF. The CDR3 nucleotides are TGTGCCAGCAGCTTCGGGACAACAAATGAGCAGTTCTTC.

This clone was seen just once. This sequence joins TRBV2 and TRBJ2-1; 8 bases fit TRBD2. The CDR3 totals 15 residues. Losses at the gene ends were 4 bases for V and 3 bases for J; bases not matched to a gene: 5. Looked up from germline, CDR1 is SNHLY and CDR2 is FYNNEI. This CDR3 is CASSVAGGSYNEQFF. The CDR3 nucleotides are TGTGCCAGCAGTGTGGCGGGGGGAAGCTACAATGAGCAGTTCTTC.

This clone was observed once. This CDR3 is CASSFWAGSTDTQYF. The CDR3 DNA reads TGTGCCAGCAGCTTTTGGGCGGGATCCACAGATACGCAGTATTTT. The chain employs TRBV7-3 and TRBJ2-3, with D possibly matching TRBD2 (6 bases). This CDR3 is built from 15 residues. The ends were cut back, 3 bases at V and 2 bases at J, with 12 bases in the middle. Germline V CDR1 and CDR2: SGHTA, FQGTGA.

V gene TRBV18 combines with J gene TRBJ1-3; no reliable D call. V dropped 3 bases and J dropped 4 bases, with 7 bases sitting between them. This CDR3 has 13 residues. The germline V gene encodes CDR1 KGHSH and CDR2 LQKENI. This CDR3 is CASSPAVGNTIYF. The CDR3 bases are TGTGCCAGCTCACCGGCAGTAGGAAACACCATATATTTT.

This chain connects TRBV2 to TRBJ1-2, with D tentatively TRBD1 (6 bases). CDR1 is SNHLY and CDR2 is FYNNEI in the germline V gene. V was cut by 6 bases and J by 2 bases, with 10 bases left in between. This CDR3 is 13 amino acids long. The CDR3 sequence is CASRRGTNYGYTF. CDR3 DNA: TGTGCCAGCAGGAGAGGGACAAACTATGGCTACACCTTC.

The V call is TRBV9, the J call TRBJ2-2; no reliable D call. From germline, CDR1 is SGDLS and CDR2 YYNGEE. This CDR3 spans 15 amino acids. Trimming took off 0 bases at V and 7 bases at J, with 13 bases between the two ends. CDR3 sequence reads: CASSVEGAIIGELFF. CDR3 DNA sequence: TGTGCCAGCAGCGTAGAAGGCGCTATCATCGGGGAGCTGTTTTTT.

This chain joins TRBV4-1 and TRBJ1-6; no definite D call. CDR1 is MGHRA, CDR2 YSYEKL, per germline. This CDR3 has 19 residues. Trimming took 7 bases from V and 2 from J, leaving 24 bases between them. DNA for the CDR3: TGCGCCAGCAAATTAGAAGGAAGGTTAGGCAGCACCTATAATTCACCCCTCCACTTT. The encoded protein is CASKLEGRLGSTYNSPLHF.

This rearrangement joins TRBV7-9 to TRBJ2-7; D gene uncertain. The CDR3 extends over 14 amino acids. Trimming took 6 bases from V and 2 from J, leaving 14 bases between them. The germline CDR1 and CDR2 sequences are SEHNR and FQNEAQ (reference sequence). The CDR3 here is CASSSLSTPYEQYF. The CDR3 DNA follows: TGTGCCAGCAGTTCCCTCTCTACCCCCTACGAGCAGTACTTC.

The chain carries TRBV28 and TRBJ2-7, with a tentative D call TRBD2 (5 bases). Germline V CDR1 and CDR2: MDHEN, SYDVKM. This CDR3 contains 13 residues. V was clipped by 5 bases and J by 3 bases, with 11 bases between them. In DNA, the CDR3 is TGTGCCAGCAGTAGCGGAGATCGCTACGAGCAGTACTTC. It yields the protein CASSSGDRYEQYF.